This TCR beta chain was documented in a study of T cells in Graves' hyperthyroidism and ophthalmopathy. General study results and limits: The model predicted ophthalmopathy a median around seven months before onset.

Diagnoses rested on clinical symptoms, serum thyroxine and TRAb, thyroid ultrasound and orbital computed tomography. The PBMCs were taken from about 10 ml of fresh peripheral blood. About this clonotype itself: What it recognizes is unknown.

RNA transcripts were the template for amplifying TCR beta CDR3 regions. The TCR CDR3 first-round RT-PCR relied on the HTBI primer set. TCRdb re-derived calls from the multiplex PCR reads in MiXCR, one entry per CDR3 protein. The sample has 500,000 to 600,000 distinct CDR3 sequences; 16% are singletons. Material: blood. The TCR sequence derives from a young woman with Graves' hyperthyroidism.

The DNA of the CDR3 is TGCAGTGCTCGTGACAGAAAAAGCTCCTACGAGCAGTACTTC. Its protein product is CSARDRKSSYEQYF. J is TRBJ2-7 and V is TRBV20-1; D is possibly TRBD1 (5 bases). The V and J ends lost 5 bases and 0 bases respectively, with 14 bases between them. In germline, CDR1 is DFQATT, CDR2 SNEGSKA (reference sequence). This CDR3 is 14 amino acids long.